The 24 T cell receptor beta chains in this list originate from one sample, sequenced in a study of regulatory T cells in long-lasting Graves disease. Arm-PCR of CDR3 regions and iRepertoire HTBI primers were the basis on which TCR beta libraries were built. Each CDR3 protein is one row after TCRdb ran MiXCR on the multiplex PCR reads. The repertoire has 520,000 or so distinct CDR3 sequences, around 13% of them found once; the top ten carry roughly 8.9%. The time point is: newly diagnosed GD, antithyroid drugs for less than 3 months. From PBMCs, RNA was extracted and then used to make the TCR library. These records were also assigned to another study, of T cells in Graves' hyperthyroidism and ophthalmopathy.

This specimen consisted of peripheral blood mononuclear cells (PBMCs), obtained at new diagnosis, from a patient treated with antithyroid drugs. Receptor source: a woman aged 25 to 39 with Graves disease.

In its sample, this clonotype was seen many times. This chain joins TRBV11-3 and TRBJ2-2, with a tentative D call TRBD2 (5 bases). Germline CDR1 and CDR2: SGHNT and YENEEA. The V end lost 4 bases, the J end lost 0 bases, and 9 bases lay between the germline ends. CDR3 length equals 15 residues. The CDR3 reads CASSSGLTNTGELFF. In DNA, the CDR3 is TGTGCCAGCAGCTCCGGACTTACGAACACCGGGGAGCTGTTTTTT.

This clonotype appeared many times. This sequence joins TRBV11-2 and TRBJ2-7; D possibly uses TRBD1 or TRBD2 (5 bases each). The CDR3 sequence is 15 residues long. V lost 2 bases and J lost 0, with 11 bases in between. Germline V gives CDR1 SGHAT, CDR2 FQNNGV. The CDR3 is CASSLYPGASYEQYF. CDR3 DNA: TGTGCCAGCAGCTTATACCCCGGGGCCTCCTACGAGCAGTACTTC.

Many counts were recorded for this clonotype. The CDR3 DNA reads TGTGCCAGCAGTTCTACCCAACTAGCGGGAGACAAGTGGGCCAAAAACATTCAGTACTTC. Its protein is CASSSTQLAGDKWAKNIQYF. The gene calls are TRBV12-3 or TRBV12-4 and TRBJ2-4, with 11 positions matching TRBD2. The CDR3 totals 20 residues. The V segment lost 4 bases and the J segment 1 base; nucleotides outside the gene matches: 15.

The V gene is TRBV28, the J gene TRBJ1-5; D unclear. There are 12 residues in the CDR3. The V gene lost 7 bases and the J gene lost 7 bases, with 11 bases spanning the gap. Germline assignment: CDR1 MDHEN and CDR2 SYDVKM. The CDR3 loop reads CASNVQWQPQHF. In DNA form, the CDR3 reads TGTGCCAGCAACGTACAGTGGCAGCCCCAGCATTTT.

This chain joins TRBV13 and TRBJ2-7, with D perhaps matching TRBD1 (5 bases). The germline gives CDR1 PRHDT, CDR2 FYEKMQ (reference sequence). With 2 bases removed from V and 2 bases from J, the gap between germline ends came to 10 bases. The CDR3 runs 14 residues. Here the CDR3 reads CASSLQGLAYEQYF. The CDR3 region has the DNA TGTGCCAGCAGCTTACAGGGATTGGCCTACGAGCAGTACTTC. Full variable domain (missing parts from reference TRBV13 and TRBJ2-7): AAGVIQSPRHLIKEKRETATLKCYPIPRHDTVYWYQQGPGQDPQFLISFYEKMQSDKGSIPDRFSAQQFSDYHSELNMSSLELGDSALYFCASSLQGLAYEQYFGPGTRLTVT.

There are many counts of this clonotype. The CDR3 DNA sequence: TGTGCCAGCAGTTTCTTGGGACGGCACTCTGGGGCCAACGTCCTGACTTTC. This encodes CASSFLGRHSGANVLTF. The chain couples TRBV27 to TRBJ2-6, with D tentatively TRBD1 or TRBD2 (5 bases each). Trimming pared 3 bases from V and 0 bases from J, leaving 12 bases between. Germline CDR1 is MNHEY and CDR2 is SMNVEV (reference sequence). CDR3 size: 17 residues. Together with reference TRBV27 and TRBJ2-6, the CDR3 gives the full variable domain: EAQVTQNPRYLITVTGKKLTVTCSQNMNHEYMSWYRQDPGLGLRQIYYSMNVEVTDKGDVPEGYKVSRKEKRNFPLILESPSPNQTSLYFCASSFLGRHSGANVLTFGAGSRLTVL.

The sample holds many counts of this clonotype. The chain is built from TRBV2 and TRBJ2-3; D is unclear. The germline V gene encodes CDR1 SNHLY and CDR2 FYNNEI. Trimming cost V 7 bases and J 8 bases, with 16 bases left between them. The CDR3 spans 13 residues. DNA of the CDR3: TGTGCCAGCAAGCTGGGTTTTAGCAGTACGCAGTATTTT. It codes for CASKLGFSSTQYF.

This clonotype was found many times. The chain couples TRBV6-5 to TRBJ1-1; D not resolved. Germline V lookup: CDR1 MNHEY, CDR2 SVGAGI. The V and J ends lost 2 bases and 4 bases respectively, with 5 bases between them. The length of the CDR3 is 12 residues. In DNA form, the CDR3 reads TGTGCCAGCAGTTACCGGGTCACTGAAGCTTTCTTT. As protein: CASSYRVTEAFF.

This clonotype was seen more than once but under ten times. The junction does not match germline at one end; this may be a read error. The chain is built from TRBV24-1 and TRBJ2-2, with 11 nucleotides matching TRBD2. There are 16 residues in the CDR3. Looked up from germline, CDR1 is KGHDR and CDR2 is SFDVKD. CDR3 protein: CATRTELAGDTGELLF. In DNA, the CDR3 is TGTGCCACCAGGACCGAACTAGCGGGAGACACCGGGGAGCTGCTTTTT.

This clonotype appeared many times. The J gene is TRBJ1-2, the V gene TRBV19; a weak D match, TRBD1 (5 bases). The germline V gene has CDR1 LNHDA and CDR2 SQIVND (reference sequence). The length of the CDR3 is 13 residues. Trimming stripped 3 bases from V and 4 bases from J, with 9 bases between. The CDR3 region is CASSMFGGYGYTF. DNA for the CDR3: TGTGCCAGTAGTATGTTCGGGGGCTATGGCTACACCTTC. Combining the CDR3 with reference TRBV19 and TRBJ1-2 gives the whole variable domain DGGITQSPKYLFRKEGQNVTLSCEQNLNHDAMYWYRQDPGQGLRLIYYSQIVNDFQKGDIAEGYSVSREKKESFPLTVTSAQKNPTAFYLCASSMFGGYGYTFGSGTRLTVV.

This clonotype occurred many times. The chain joins TRBV13 to TRBJ2-1, with 7 bases matching TRBD2. CDR3 length: 13 amino acids. After removal of 7 bases from V and 7 bases from J, the junction contained 7 bases not matched to a gene. CDR1 and CDR2 from the germline V gene are PRHDT and FYEKMQ (reference sequence). CDR3 region: CASKYAGVNEQFF. CDR3 DNA sequence: TGTGCCAGCAAGTATGCGGGAGTAAATGAGCAGTTCTTC.

There are a few counts of this clonotype. This chain links TRBV2 with TRBJ2-3; TRBD2 aligns across 9 bases. The CDR3 totals 14 residues. CDR1 is SNHLY and CDR2 is FYNNEI in the germline V gene. V shed 6 bases and J 10 bases; nucleotides not matched to a gene: 11. The CDR3 DNA follows: TGTGCCAGCAGACCTAATAGCGGGAGCAATGCGCAGTATTTT. This gives the protein CASRPNSGSNAQYF.

Only a few counts were recorded for this clonotype. The gene calls are TRBV29-1 and TRBJ1-5; D is uncertain. CDR1 and CDR2 (germline): SQVTM, ANQGSEA. The CDR3 loop spans 13 amino acids. The V and J ends lost 6 bases and 3 bases respectively, with 12 bases between them. The DNA of the CDR3 is TGCAGCGTGAAAACATCACCCAATCAGCCCCAGCATTTT. Translating gives CSVKTSPNQPQHF.

This chain connects TRBV3-1 to TRBJ1-1; 10 bases are shared with TRBD1. Germline V gives CDR1 LGHDT, CDR2 YNNKEL (reference sequence). J lost 9 bases, V lost 1 base, and 5 bases had no gene match. This CDR3 spans 14 amino acids. The CDR3 loop reads CASSQAVDRGQAFF. The CDR3 DNA reads TGTGCCAGCAGCCAAGCCGTCGACAGGGGGCAAGCTTTCTTT. The variable domain in full, completed from reference TRBV3-1 and TRBJ1-1, reads DTAVSQTPKYLVTQMGNDKSIKCEQNLGHDTMYWYKQDSKKFLKIMFSYNNKELIINETVPNRFSPKSPDKAHLNLHINSLELGDSAVYFCASSQAVDRGQAFFGQGTRLTVV.

This clonotype has at least ten counts. The chain uses TRBV11-3 and TRBJ2-5; the match to TRBD1 covers 7 bases. V trimming: 7 bases; J trimming: 4 bases; junction bases outside the gene matches: 3. The CDR3 has 12 amino acids. CDR1 and CDR2 from the germline V gene are SGHNT and YENEEA. CDR3 region: CASTRQGETQYF. DNA of the CDR3: TGTGCCAGCACCCGACAGGGAGAGACCCAGTACTTC.

This clonotype was picked up many times. The chain joins TRBV4-3 to TRBJ1-1; D perhaps matches TRBD1 (6 bases). CDR1 and CDR2 (germline): LGHNA, YSLEER. This CDR3 contains 16 residues. V lost 0 bases and J lost 4, with 15 bases in between. CDR3 residues: CASSQDKGGPFTEAFF. The CDR3 nucleotides read TGCGCCAGCAGCCAAGATAAAGGGGGGCCGTTCACTGAAGCTTTCTTT.

This rearrangement joins TRBV7-8 to TRBJ1-3, with 7 bases identical to TRBD1. Germline CDR1 SGHVS, CDR2 FQNEAQ. This CDR3 is built from 15 residues. V shed 5 bases, J shed 2 bases, and the junction held 6 bases outside the gene matches. Here the CDR3 DNA reads TGTGCCAGCAGCACCGAGACAGGGCCTGGAAACACCATATATTTT. Its translation is CASSTETGPGNTIYF.

V gene TRBV28 combines with J gene TRBJ1-2; perhaps TRBD1 as D (5 bases). This CDR3 contains 13 residues. V lost 3 bases and J lost 5, with 10 bases in between. Looked up from germline, CDR1 is MDHEN and CDR2 is SYDVKM. CDR3 nucleotides: TGTGCCAGCAGTTTTGTCAGGGTTTATGGCTACACCTTC. As protein: CASSFVRVYGYTF.

The chain employs TRBV18 and TRBJ2-6; possibly TRBD2 for D (5 bases). Germline lookup yields CDR1 KGHSH and CDR2 LQKENI. V lost 4 bases, J lost 0 bases, and 16 bases lay in between. There are 18 residues in the CDR3. CDR3 sequence (DNA): TGTGCCAGCTCACAGGATCGGGTTGGGAGCTCTGGGGCCAACGTCCTGACTTTC. Amino acid sequence: CASSQDRVGSSGANVLTF.

This clonotype has at least ten counts. V gene TRBV2 combines with J gene TRBJ1-6; 9 positions agree with TRBD1. V trimming: 8 bases; J trimming: 7 bases; junction bases outside the gene matches: 3. Germline CDR1 SNHLY, CDR2 FYNNEI. The CDR3 consists of 13 residues. The CDR3 sequence is CASRTGANSPLHF. The CDR3 bases are TGTGCCAGCCGGACAGGGGCGAATTCACCCCTCCACTTT.

The chain employs TRBV10-3 and TRBJ2-2; D remains unclear. CDR1 ENHRY and CDR2 SYGVKD come from the germline V gene. V was clipped by 2 bases and J by 4 bases, with 8 bases between them. The CDR3 totals 14 residues. The CDR3 DNA is TGTGCCATCAGTGAGCGGCTCGGCACCGGGGAGCTGTTTTTT. Its protein product is CAISERLGTGELFF.

This clonotype was observed at least ten times. The V and J genes are TRBV7-2 and TRBJ2-5; 7 nucleotides match TRBD2. Germline trimming cut 5 bases from V and 5 bases from J; bases unmatched to any gene: 14. Germline CDR1 is SGHTA and CDR2 is FQGNSA. The CDR3 length is 16 residues. As DNA, the CDR3 is TGTGCCAGCAGCGGCCGAGTCCGGGGGGTGAGGGAGACCCAGTACTTC. Translation: CASSGRVRGVRETQYF.

This clonotype appeared many times. The V call is TRBV12-3 or TRBV12-4, the J call TRBJ1-2, with D tentatively TRBD1 (5 bases). V gave up 6 bases and J gave up 3 bases, with 20 bases separating them. CDR3 length: 16 amino acids. The CDR3 nucleotides are TGTGCCAGCAGCCGAGGGACCGCCTTGTTTGACTATGGCTACACCTTC. This gives the protein CASSRGTALFDYGYTF.

Here the CDR3 reads CASSSDRSNQPQHF. CDR3 nucleotide sequence: TGTGCCAGCTCCTCAGACAGGTCGAATCAGCCCCAGCATTTT. The chain employs TRBV18 and TRBJ1-5; possibly TRBD1 for D (6 bases). CDR3 length: 14 amino acids. Germline V gene sequence: CDR1 KGHSH, CDR2 LQKENI. V was cut by 6 bases and J by 4 bases, with 13 bases left in between.